This T cell receptor (beta chain) is drawn from a study of T cell responses to AZD1222 COVID-19 vaccine. Broader study findings: White British donors predominated, females outnumbered males, and clonal diversity was possibly underestimated.

Repertoires were generated with immunoSEQ multiplex PCR, while TCRdb's copy carries only in-frame clones and drops some. The table includes 15,000 to 20,000 clones, 85% to 90% detected once. Germline lookup yields CDR1 SGHTA and CDR2 FQGNSA. The CDR3 length is 16 residues. V trimming: 2 bases; J trimming: 7 bases; junction bases outside the gene matches: 4. A remark on this clone: Antigen specificity is unknown.

The sequencing here drew on peripheral blood, taken 28 days after the second AZD1222 dose. The chain joins TRBV7-2 to TRBJ2-1, with 14 bases lining up with TRBD2. This TCR derives from an adult who received the AZD1222 COVID-19 vaccine. The CDR3 region is CASSLQGTSGRNEQFF. CDR3 sequence (DNA): TGTGCCAGCAGCTTACAAGGGACTAGCGGGAGAAATGAGCAGTTCTTC.